This paragraph covers one T cell receptor (beta chain) sequence. This sample is drawn from a study of CD8 T cells in Susac syndrome. Study details: At the time of blood draw, patients with Susac syndrome were therapy-naive, receiving corticosteroids, or receiving intravenous immunoglobulin alone.

The RNA input was about 0.5 to 1 ug, and it was reverse transcribed with random hexamers. A single record per CDR3 protein comes from TCRdb applying MiXCR to the immunoSEQ multiplex PCR reads. This sample has about 180,000 distinct CDR3 sequences, with 94% found just once. The CDR3 is 13 residues long. V lost 2 bases and J 2 bases, leaving 7 bases between the germline ends. The germline V gene encodes CDR1 KGHSH and CDR2 LQKENI. The TCR sequence derives from a human donor with Susac syndrome. Sample: CD4+ T cells from PBMCs. The chain employs TRBV18 and TRBJ2-7; possible D gene TRBD2, 5 bases. CDR3 amino acids: CASSPTAAYEQYF. CDR3 bases: TGTGCCAGCTCACCAACAGCGGCCTACGAGCAGTACTTC.